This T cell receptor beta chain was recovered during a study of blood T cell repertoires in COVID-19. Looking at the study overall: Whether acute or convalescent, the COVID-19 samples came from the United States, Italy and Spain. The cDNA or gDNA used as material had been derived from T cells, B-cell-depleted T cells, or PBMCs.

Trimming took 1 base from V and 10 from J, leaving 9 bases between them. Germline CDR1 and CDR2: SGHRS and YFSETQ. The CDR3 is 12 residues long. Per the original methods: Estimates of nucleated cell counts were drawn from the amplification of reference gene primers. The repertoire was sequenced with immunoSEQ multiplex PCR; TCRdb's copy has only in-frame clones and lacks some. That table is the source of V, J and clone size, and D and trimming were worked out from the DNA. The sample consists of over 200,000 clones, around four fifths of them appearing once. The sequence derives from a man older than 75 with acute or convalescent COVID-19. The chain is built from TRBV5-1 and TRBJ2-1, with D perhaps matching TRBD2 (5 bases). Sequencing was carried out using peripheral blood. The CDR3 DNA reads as TGCGCCAGCAGCTTGAGGCGGGTGGAGCAGTTCTTC. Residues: CASSLRRVEQFF.